What follows are 32 T cell receptor beta chains derived from one specimen sequenced in a study of T cells in Graves' hyperthyroidism and ophthalmopathy. Amplification of TCR beta CDR3 regions used RNA as the template. First-round RT-PCR with HTBI primers amplified the TCR CDR3 region. TCRdb called the multiplex PCR reads again in MiXCR, with one record for every CDR3 protein. The table records some 690,000 distinct CDR3 sequences, 17% of them present only once. What was sequenced was blood. The receptor source for this set is a man aged 45-60 years with Graves' hyperthyroidism.

The chain joins TRBV7-2 to TRBJ2-5; D remains unclear. Germline CDR1 and CDR2: SGHTA and FQGNSA. The CDR3 contains 12 residues. V gave up 4 bases and J gave up 5 bases, with 8 bases separating them. CDR3 in DNA: TGTGCCAGCAGCTACGGCCTGGAGACCCAGTACTTC. Protein: CASSYGLETQYF.

In nucleotides, the CDR3 is TGCAGCGTTGACCAGGGACAGAGTATGAACACTGAAGCTTTCTTT. Translation gives CSVDQGQSMNTEAFF. The genes are TRBV29-1 and TRBJ1-1; TRBD1 agrees at 7 bases. The CDR3 runs 15 residues. The V and J ends lost 3 bases and 0 bases, in that order; junction bases with no gene match: 7. Germline loops: CDR1 SQVTM, CDR2 ANQGSEA.

The table lists this clonotype with many counts. The CDR3 DNA is TGTGCCAGTAGTTTCAAAACCGGGACAGGGGCTTTCAATCAGCCCCAGCATTTT. Translation gives CASSFKTGTGAFNQPQHF. This chain joins TRBV19 and TRBJ1-5, with 10 bases lining up with TRBD1. The J segment lost 3 bases and the V segment lost 5 bases, leaving 13 bases of the junction unmatched. Germline assignment: CDR1 LNHDA and CDR2 SQIVND (reference sequence). CDR3 length equals 18 residues. The full variable domain, rest sourced from reference TRBV19 and TRBJ1-5, is DGGITQSPKYLFRKEGQNVTLSCEQNLNHDAMYWYRQDPGQGLRLIYYSQIVNDFQKGDIAEGYSVSREKKESFPLTVTSAQKNPTAFYLCASSFKTGTGAFNQPQHFGDGTRLSIL.

The chain recombines TRBV29-1 with TRBJ1-1, with D hard to call. The V end was cut by 7 bases, the J end by 1 base, with 10 bases between. The CDR3 has 12 residues. The germline CDR1 and CDR2 sequences are SQVTM and ANQGSEA. The CDR3 protein is CSAPLSNTEAFF. The CDR3 DNA is TGCAGCGCTCCCCTTTCGAACACTGAAGCTTTCTTT.

The chain carries TRBV3-1 and TRBJ1-6, with a weak D call TRBD1 (5 bases). This CDR3 comprises 15 residues. Germline CDR1 is LGHDT and CDR2 is YNNKEL (reference sequence). Trimming cost V 1 base and J 7 bases, with 11 bases left between them. CDR3 in amino acids: CASSQGDSRNSPLHF. The CDR3 bases are TGTGCCAGCAGCCAAGGAGACAGTAGGAATTCACCCCTCCACTTT.

This clonotype was seen more than once but under ten times. This rearrangement joins TRBV13 to TRBJ2-3; 8 nucleotides agree with TRBD2. The germline CDR1 and CDR2 sequences are PRHDT and FYEKMQ (reference sequence). The CDR3 length is 18 residues. After removal of 5 bases from V and 3 bases from J, the junction contained 16 bases not matched to a gene. Written as DNA, the CDR3 is TGTGCCAGCAGCGACTACGGCGCAGCGGGAGTATTTACAGATACGCAGTATTTT. This sequence encodes CASSDYGAAGVFTDTQYF.

In regard to this clonotype: A much larger clone lies one base from this, so it may be a read error. The chain employs TRBV7-6 and TRBJ2-3; possibly TRBD1 for D (5 bases). CDR1 and CDR2 (germline): SGHVS, FNYEAQ. The CDR3 has 12 residues. Deletions cut 5 bases from V and 10 bases from J, with 13 bases between. CDR3 sequence reads: CASSTLLGAQYF. Written as DNA, the CDR3 is TGTGCCAGCAGCACCCTGCTAGGGGCGCAGTATTTT.

V gene TRBV28 combines with J gene TRBJ2-2, with TRBD1 matching over 9 bases. V gave up 5 bases and J gave up 1 base; unmatched junction bases: 5. The CDR3 consists of 16 residues. CDR1 and CDR2 (germline): MDHEN, SYDVKM. The CDR3 here is CASSDPGQGNTGELFF. CDR3 nucleotide sequence: TGTGCCAGCAGTGATCCGGGACAGGGGAACACCGGGGAGCTGTTTTTT.

Remarks on this clonotype: This clone may be a read error of a much larger clone one base away. V and J are TRBV18 and TRBJ2-7; perhaps TRBD2 as D (5 bases). Germline-derived CDR1 and CDR2 are KGHSH and LQKENI. This CDR3 is built from 13 residues. In DNA form, the CDR3 reads TGTACCAGCTCGGAGAGGGTAACCCACGAGCAGTACTTC. It is translated as CTSSERVTHEQYF.

This clonotype was detected ten times or more. The chain is built from TRBV20-1 and TRBJ2-3, with a possible D match to TRBD1 (5 bases). This CDR3 is 13 amino acids long. Germline CDR1 is DFQATT and CDR2 is SNEGSKA (reference sequence). V was clipped by 2 bases and J by 0 bases, with 6 bases between them. The CDR3 DNA reads as TGCAGTGCTAGACAGGGCAGCACAGATACGCAGTATTTT. Translated, it gives CSARQGSTDTQYF.

This clonotype was counted a few times. V usage is TRBV20-1 and J usage is TRBJ1-1; TRBD1 matches 7 bases. Germline V gives CDR1 DFQATT, CDR2 SNEGSKA (reference sequence). With 3 bases clipped from V and 3 bases from J, the junction kept 7 bases outside the gene matches. The CDR3 is 14 amino acids. The CDR3 bases are TGCAGTGCTAGCCCGACAGGGCTATACACTGAAGCTTTCTTT. It specifies CSASPTGLYTEAFF.

This clonotype was seen a handful of times. The genes are TRBV28 and TRBJ1-6; no clear D gene. V dropped 6 bases and J dropped 7 bases, with 19 bases sitting between them. The CDR3 runs 16 residues. The germline CDR1 and CDR2 sequences are MDHEN and SYDVKM. The CDR3 DNA is TGTGCCAGCAGGCAAATCGACGGAATCCCCAATTCACCCCTCCACTTT. Protein: CASRQIDGIPNSPLHF.

The gene calls are TRBV10-3 and TRBJ2-3, with D possibly matching TRBD2 (6 bases). Germline loops: CDR1 ENHRY, CDR2 SYGVKD. The V gene lost 8 bases and the J gene lost 2 bases, with 20 bases spanning the gap. The CDR3 contains 16 residues. In nucleotides, the CDR3 is TGTGCCATCGACGGTCAAGGAGGGGCCTTCACAGATACGCAGTATTTT. Protein sequence: CAIDGQGGAFTDTQYF.

Many counts were recorded for this clonotype. The CDR3 nucleotides are TGTGCCAGCAGCGGACTAGCGGGAGGGCCCGGTGAGCAGTTCTTC. This translates into CASSGLAGGPGEQFF. The V call is TRBV7-2, the J call TRBJ2-1; 15 nucleotides agree with TRBD2. Trimming at V came to 5 bases and at J to 9 bases, leaving 5 bases not matched to a gene. CDR1 is SGHTA, CDR2 FQGNSA, per germline. There are 15 residues in the CDR3. The entire variable domain, with the rest obtained from reference TRBV7-2 and TRBJ2-1, is as follows: GAGVSQSPSNKVTEKGKDVELRCDPISGHTALYWYRQSLGQGLEFLIYFQGNSAPDKSGLPSDRFSAERTGGSVSTLTIQRTQQEDSAVYLCASSGLAGGPGEQFFGPGTRLTVL.

With regard to this clonotype: This sequence may be a read error, since a much larger clone differs from it by one base. J is TRBJ1-4 and V is TRBV3-1; perhaps TRBD1 as D (6 bases). Germline loops: CDR1 LGHDT, CDR2 YNNKEL (reference sequence). This CDR3 spans 14 amino acids. In DNA, the CDR3 is TGTGCCAGGAGCCAAGCGGGGGCAGGCGAAAAACTGTTTTTT. It specifies CARSQAGAGEKLFF.

This clonotype has only a few counts. The chain combines TRBV5-1 with TRBJ1-2, with 10 bases aligning to TRBD1. The length of the CDR3 is 14 residues. Looked up from germline, CDR1 is SGHRS and CDR2 is YFSETQ. V dropped 3 bases and J dropped 8; count of bases not matched to a gene: 7. Here the CDR3 DNA reads TGCGCCAGCAGCTCCGGGACAGGGGATGAGGGCTACACCTTC. It codes for CASSSGTGDEGYTF.

In this sample, this clonotype turned up a few times. The chain combines TRBV12-3 or TRBV12-4 with TRBJ2-7; D perhaps matches TRBD1 (6 bases). The CDR3 consists of 14 residues. Deletions cut 6 bases from V and 0 bases from J, with 12 bases between. The CDR3, as DNA: TGTGCCAGCAGCAAAGACAGGTCCTCCTACGAGCAGTACTTC. It is translated as CASSKDRSSYEQYF.

Many counts were recorded for this clonotype. The chain is built from TRBV6-2 or TRBV6-3 and TRBJ2-7; possible D gene TRBD2, 6 bases. CDR3 length: 14 residues. V was trimmed by 5 bases and J by 4 bases, leaving 15 bases between them. Looked up from germline, CDR1 is MNHEY and CDR2 is SVGEGT. CDR3: CASSHPGLSYEQYF. The CDR3 DNA reads TGTGCCAGCAGTCATCCGGGACTTTCGTACGAGCAGTACTTC.

This rearrangement joins TRBV7-9 to TRBJ1-2; TRBD1 matches 9 bases. The CDR3 is made up of 17 amino acids. Per germline, CDR1 SEHNR and CDR2 FQNEAQ (reference sequence). With V trimmed by 3 bases and J by 2 bases, 10 bases remained unmatched. CDR3 DNA: TGTGCCAGCAGCTTCACCCGGGGACAGGGAAAAAACTATGGCTACACCTTC. Translated, it gives CASSFTRGQGKNYGYTF. The entire variable domain, with the rest obtained from reference TRBV7-9 and TRBJ1-2, is as follows: DTGVSQNPRHKITKRGQNVTFRCDPISEHNRLYWYRQTLGQGPEFLTYFQNEAQLEKSRLLSDRFSAERPKGSFSTLEIQRTEQGDSAMYLCASSFTRGQGKNYGYTFGSGTRLTVV.

This chain connects TRBV5-1 to TRBJ2-1; 9 nucleotides agree with TRBD2. The junction had 7 bases not matched to a gene; V was cut back by 0 bases and J by 6 bases. The CDR3 consists of 16 residues. Germline-derived CDR1 and CDR2 are SGHRS and YFSETQ. Here the CDR3 reads CASSLVAGVLSNEQFF. The CDR3, as DNA: TGCGCCAGCAGCTTGGTAGCGGGAGTTCTCAGCAATGAGCAGTTCTTC.

This clonotype was observed at least ten times. The rearrangement joins TRBV6-2 or TRBV6-3 to TRBJ2-7, with 13 bases aligning to TRBD2. V trimming: 6 bases; J trimming: 3 bases; junction bases outside the gene matches: 8. Germline CDR1 MNHEY, CDR2 SVGEGT. The CDR3 length is 16 residues. The CDR3 loop reads CASSPTSGRDFYEQYF. In DNA form, the CDR3 reads TGTGCCAGCAGCCCTACTAGCGGGAGGGATTTCTACGAGCAGTACTTC.

The chain links TRBV13 to TRBJ2-1, with 11 bases lining up with TRBD2. Germline assignment: CDR1 PRHDT and CDR2 FYEKMQ (reference sequence). V shed 0 bases and J 4 bases; nucleotides not matched to a gene: 2. The CDR3 sequence is 16 residues long. The CDR3 spells CASSLGTSGVYNEQFF. CDR3 in DNA: TGTGCCAGCAGCTTAGGGACTAGCGGGGTTTACAATGAGCAGTTCTTC.

As for this clonotype: The conserved phenylalanine or tryptophan normally closing the CDR3 is absent here, so this likely arose from a read error. The chain has TRBV6-5 and TRBJ2-7; possibly TRBD2 for D (5 bases). The CDR3 has 14 amino acids. From germline, CDR1 is MNHEY and CDR2 SVGAGI. The DNA of the CDR3 is TGTGCCAGCAGTCACTCCCGGGGTGTCTACGAGCAGTACCTC. Its protein is CASSHSRGVYEQYL.

V gene TRBV6-2 or TRBV6-3 combines with J gene TRBJ2-1; TRBD2 might be the D (5 bases). This CDR3 has 11 amino acids. CDR1 is MNHEY and CDR2 is SVGEGT in the germline V gene. V was clipped by 6 bases and J by 10 bases, with 10 bases between them. DNA of the CDR3: TGTGCCAGCAGCAACCAGCGGGAGCAGTTCTTC. Amino acid sequence: CASSNQREQFF.

The chain joins TRBV6-2 or TRBV6-3 to TRBJ2-2, with TRBD2 matching 10 bases. CDR1 MNHEY and CDR2 SVGEGT come from the germline V gene. V lost 6 bases, J lost 3 bases, and 13 bases stayed unmatched. The CDR3 has 18 residues. CDR3 DNA sequence: TGTGCCAGCAGGCCTAAAGCGGGAGGGCCAGGGGACACCGGGGAGCTGTTTTTT. This sequence encodes CASRPKAGGPGDTGELFF.

A word on this clonotype: Being one base from a much bigger clone, this may be a read error. The chain employs TRBV7-3 and TRBJ1-1; D gene uncertain. The germline V and J ends were trimmed by 1 base and 1 base, with 4 bases remaining between them. CDR1 and CDR2 from the germline V gene are SGHTA and FQGTGA. The CDR3 runs to 13 residues. Here the CDR3 reads CASSLNTNTEAFF. CDR3 bases: TGTGCCAGCAGCTTAAACACGAACACTGAAGCTTTCTTT.

In its sample, this clonotype was seen many times. The chain combines TRBV12-3 or TRBV12-4 with TRBJ2-1; 9 nucleotides agree with TRBD2. The CDR3 sequence is 15 residues long. The V and J ends lost 5 bases and 2 bases, in that order; junction bases with no gene match: 4. The CDR3 reads CASSSLAGAYNEQFF. The CDR3, as DNA: TGTGCCAGCAGTAGCTTAGCGGGGGCCTACAATGAGCAGTTCTTC.

The sample holds many counts of this clonotype. The V and J genes are TRBV11-1 and TRBJ2-7; TRBD2 is a possible D gene (6 bases). The length of the CDR3 is 16 residues. The V gene lost 4 bases and the J gene lost 7 bases, with 23 bases spanning the gap. Germline CDR1 SGHAT, CDR2 FQDESV (reference sequence). CDR3 in DNA: TGTGCCAGCAGCTCCGACCCACCCACCTTTGGGAGGGAGCAGTACTTC. Its protein is CASSSDPPTFGREQYF.

This chain connects TRBV12-3 or TRBV12-4 to TRBJ2-2; 7 bases are a match to TRBD1. After removal of 6 bases from V and 9 bases from J, the junction contained 13 bases not matched to a gene. The CDR3 has 15 amino acids. CDR3 region: CASSTGRGRAWELFF. In DNA, the CDR3 is TGTGCCAGCAGCACAGGAAGGGGGCGGGCCTGGGAGCTGTTTTTT.

Ten or more counts support this clonotype. The chain joins TRBV28 to TRBJ1-2; 11 nucleotides match TRBD1. The V gene's germline CDR1 is MDHEN and CDR2 SYDVKM. The CDR3 sequence is 13 residues long. V shed 6 bases, J shed 12 bases, and the junction held 9 bases outside the gene matches. In DNA, the CDR3 is TGTGCCAGCAGCTCCGGACAGGGGGCATTCAACACCTTC. It codes for CASSSGQGAFNTF.

This clonotype was counted ten times or more. The chain combines TRBV6-1 with TRBJ2-2; 9 bases match TRBD2. The CDR3 spans 15 residues. The V segment lost 6 bases and the J segment 5 bases; nucleotides outside the gene matches: 7. The germline gives CDR1 MNHNS, CDR2 SASEGT. The CDR3 nucleotides read TGTGCCAGCAGAAATAGCGGGAGCAGGACCGGGGAGCTGTTTTTT. Amino acid sequence: CASRNSGSRTGELFF.

This clonotype was seen more than once but under ten times. The chain is built from TRBV5-8 and TRBJ2-1; TRBD2 agrees at 13 bases. Germline V gene data show CDR1 as SGHTS and CDR2 as YDEGEE. The CDR3 extends over 17 amino acids. The V segment lost 4 bases and the J segment 2 bases; nucleotides outside the gene matches: 6. CDR3 bases: TGTGCCAGCAGCCCGGGACTAGCGGGACGACCCTACAATGAGCAGTTCTTC. This encodes CASSPGLAGRPYNEQFF.